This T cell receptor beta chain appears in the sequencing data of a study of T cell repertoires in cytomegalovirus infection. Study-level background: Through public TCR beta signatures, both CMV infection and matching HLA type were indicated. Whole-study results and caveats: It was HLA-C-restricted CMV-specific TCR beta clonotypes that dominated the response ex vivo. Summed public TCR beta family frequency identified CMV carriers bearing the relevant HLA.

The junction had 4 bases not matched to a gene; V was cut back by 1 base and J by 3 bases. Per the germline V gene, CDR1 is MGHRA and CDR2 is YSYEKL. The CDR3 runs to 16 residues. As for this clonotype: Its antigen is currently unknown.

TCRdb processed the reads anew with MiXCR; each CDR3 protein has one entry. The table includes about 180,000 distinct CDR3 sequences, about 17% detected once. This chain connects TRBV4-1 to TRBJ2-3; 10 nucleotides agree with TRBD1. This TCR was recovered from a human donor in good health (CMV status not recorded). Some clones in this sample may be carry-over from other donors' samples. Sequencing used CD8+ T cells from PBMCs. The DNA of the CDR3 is TGCGCCAGCAGCCAAGCGGACAGGGGGGGGACAGATACGCAGTATTTT. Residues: CASSQADRGGTDTQYF.